Described below is a single T cell receptor (beta chain) sequence and its context. What it recognizes is unknown. The data stem from a study of cytomegalovirus exposure and HLA in healthy donors. V was clipped by 2 bases and J by 0 bases, with 8 bases between them. The CDR3 loop spans 15 amino acids. CDR1 and CDR2 (germline): SGHTA, FQGTGA. The data were produced by immunoSEQ multiplex PCR, yet TCRdb's version contains in-frame clones alone and is incomplete. This table holds 90,000 to 100,000 clones, 87% found once. General study findings and limits: In vitro confirmation showed a few CMV-associated chains to be CMV antigen specific.

The sequenced sample was PBMCs. The source is a woman in her twenties or thirties in good health and CMV-seronegative. V and J are TRBV7-3 and TRBJ2-1, with D maybe TRBD2 (5 bases). This CDR3 reads CASSLLGSSYNEQFF. The CDR3 DNA sequence: TGTGCCAGCAGCTTATTGGGGAGCTCCTACAATGAGCAGTTCTTC.